A single sample gave rise to the 27 T cell receptor beta chains below, sequenced in a study of blood T cell repertoires in COVID-19. Using immunoSEQ multiplex PCR, the repertoire was profiled, and TCRdb retains in-frame clones only, with some absent. This sample has roughly 240,000 clones, with almost 85% found just once. Sequencing input: PBMCs or T cells enriched from blood (not recorded which). These receptors were obtained from a woman in her fifties or sixties with acute COVID-19.

This chain connects TRBV29-1 to TRBJ2-5, with a weak D call TRBD2 (5 bases). From germline, CDR1 is SQVTM and CDR2 ANQGSEA. Trimming pared 7 bases from V and 4 bases from J, leaving 16 bases between. This CDR3 has 13 residues. CDR3 sequence: CSAHGSPGETQYF. The CDR3 DNA reads TGCAGCGCCCATGGGAGCCCGGGAGAGACCCAGTACTTC. Using reference TRBV29-1 and TRBJ2-5 for the parts outside the CDR3, the full variable domain is SAVISQKPSRDICQRGTSLTIQCQVDSQVTMMFWYRQQPGQSLTLIATANQGSEATYESGFVIDKFPISRPNLTFSTLTVSNMSPEDSSIYLCSAHGSPGETQYFGPGTRLLVL.

The genes are TRBV27 and TRBJ1-5, with 8 bases fitting TRBD1. The CDR3 is made up of 14 amino acids. The V and J ends lost 5 bases and 7 bases, in that order; junction bases with no gene match: 7. The V gene's germline CDR1 is MNHEY and CDR2 SMNVEV (reference sequence). In nucleotides, the CDR3 is TGTGCCAGCAGTCTAGGACAGGGCTCCCAGCCCCAGCATTTT. It is translated as CASSLGQGSQPQHF.

The V call is TRBV7-2, the J call TRBJ1-1; D may be TRBD1 (5 bases). With 2 bases removed from V and 1 base from J, the gap between germline ends came to 14 bases. The CDR3 covers 16 residues. The germline CDR1 and CDR2 sequences are SGHTA and FQGNSA. In DNA, the CDR3 is TGTGCCAGCAGCTTAATCGGGGGAGCAGGGAACACTGAAGCTTTCTTT. Translated, it gives CASSLIGGAGNTEAFF.

This clone was seen a few times. The chain couples TRBV2 to TRBJ1-2; 8 nucleotides line up with TRBD1. Germline lookup yields CDR1 SNHLY and CDR2 FYNNEI. V trimming: 1 base; J trimming: 7 bases; junction bases outside the gene matches: 5. The CDR3 extends over 14 amino acids. CDR3 amino acids: CASSEEDREGGYTF. DNA for the CDR3: TGTGCCAGCAGTGAAGAGGACAGGGAAGGTGGCTACACCTTC.

V is TRBV4-2 and J is TRBJ2-3, with a tentative D call TRBD2 (6 bases). V lost 1 base, J lost 0 bases, and 8 bases lay in between. The CDR3 is 15 amino acids. The V gene's germline CDR1 is LGHNA and CDR2 YNFKEQ. DNA of the CDR3: TGTGCCAGCAGCCAAGGGAGGGGTAGCACAGATACGCAGTATTTT. Translated, it gives CASSQGRGSTDTQYF.

The rearrangement joins TRBV6-6 to TRBJ1-2; TRBD1 aligns across 11 bases. This CDR3 is built from 15 residues. Unmatched junction bases numbered 4, after V lost 4 bases and J lost 3 bases. Germline loops: CDR1 MNHNY, CDR2 SVGAGI (reference sequence). Here the CDR3 DNA reads TGTGCCAGCAGTTCGGGGACAGGGGGTGACTATGGCTACACCTTC. Translated: CASSSGTGGDYGYTF.

This chain connects TRBV28 to TRBJ2-7; 8 bases match TRBD1. The trim removed 3 bases at V and 2 bases at J, leaving 6 bases unmatched. CDR1 and CDR2 (germline): MDHEN, SYDVKM. The CDR3 length is 15 residues. CDR3 loop: CASSFVDRGTYEQYF. The CDR3 DNA is TGTGCCAGCAGTTTTGTTGACAGGGGAACCTACGAGCAGTACTTC.

This chain links TRBV6-2 or TRBV6-3 with TRBJ2-5; 15 positions agree with TRBD2. CDR1 is MNHEY, CDR2 SVGEGT, per germline. Unmatched junction bases numbered 5, after V lost 5 bases and J lost 4 bases. The CDR3 is 16 amino acids. The DNA for the CDR3 is TGTGCCAGCAGTCGTGGACTAGCGGGGGGGCCAGAGACCCAGTACTTC. Protein: CASSRGLAGGPETQYF.

The gene calls are TRBV9 and TRBJ2-1; D is undetermined. This CDR3 spans 15 amino acids. Germline values: CDR1 SGDLS, CDR2 YYNGEE. V was shortened by 3 bases and J by 4 bases, with 14 bases between the two germline ends. The CDR3 region is CASSADTGIYNEQFF. Written as DNA, the CDR3 is TGTGCCAGCAGCGCCGACACCGGTATTTACAATGAGCAGTTCTTC.

The chain couples TRBV5-5 to TRBJ1-2; 8 nucleotides agree with TRBD1. V trimming: 0 bases; J trimming: 7 bases; junction bases outside the gene matches: 8. This CDR3 is 15 amino acids long. The germline V gene encodes CDR1 SGHKS and CDR2 YYEKEE (reference sequence). The CDR3, as DNA: TGTGCCAGCAGCTTGGATCCAGGGGGCGCCGGTGGCTACACCTTC. Residues: CASSLDPGGAGGYTF.

V usage is TRBV30 and J usage is TRBJ1-1, with 7 nucleotides matching TRBD1. Trimming cost V 4 bases and J 6 bases; bases outside gene matches: 8. The CDR3 is made up of 13 amino acids. Germline V gene sequence: CDR1 GTSNPN, CDR2 SVGIG (reference sequence). DNA for the CDR3: TGTGCCTGGATGCGACAGGGTAAATCTGAAGCTTTCTTT. It codes for CAWMRQGKSEAFF.

This chain links TRBV7-2 with TRBJ1-2, with a tentative D call TRBD1 (5 bases). The CDR3 runs 15 residues. The germline V gene encodes CDR1 SGHTA and CDR2 FQGNSA. The V end lost 5 bases, the J end lost 1 base, and 14 bases lay between the germline ends. CDR3: CASSVPAQVNYGYTF. CDR3 sequence (DNA): TGTGCCAGCAGCGTCCCCGCACAGGTTAACTATGGCTACACCTTC.

This clone has a handful of counts. This chain's CDR3 is CASSLGQVLANYGYTF. The CDR3, as DNA: TGTGCCAGCAGCTTGGGACAGGTTCTAGCTAACTATGGCTACACCTTC. V gene TRBV5-4 combines with J gene TRBJ1-2; D is possibly TRBD1 (6 bases). Per germline, CDR1 SGHNT and CDR2 YYREEE (reference sequence). This CDR3 has 16 amino acids. Trimming took off 0 bases at V and 0 bases at J, with 12 bases between the two ends.

The chain has TRBV7-3 and TRBJ1-2, with 9 bases matching TRBD1. The V gene's germline CDR1 is SGHTA and CDR2 FQGTGA. This CDR3 has 14 amino acids. V was pared by 5 bases and J by 8 bases, with 9 bases of the junction left unmatched. Here the CDR3 DNA reads TGTGCCAGCAGCGGGGGACAGGGTGTGGAAGGCTACACCTTC. Protein sequence: CASSGGQGVEGYTF.

This sequence joins TRBV19 and TRBJ1-1; 9 nucleotides agree with TRBD1. V lost 8 bases, J lost 1 base, and 5 bases stayed unmatched. Germline V CDR1 and CDR2: LNHDA, SQIVND (reference sequence). The CDR3 covers 14 residues. In DNA form, the CDR3 reads TGTGCCAGTTGGTCGGGACAGGGGAACACTGAAGCTTTCTTT. Its protein product is CASWSGQGNTEAFF. Full variable domain (rest looked up from reference TRBV19 and TRBJ1-1): DGGITQSPKYLFRKEGQNVTLSCEQNLNHDAMYWYRQDPGQGLRLIYYSQIVNDFQKGDIAEGYSVSREKKESFPLTVTSAQKNPTAFYLCASWSGQGNTEAFFGQGTRLTVV.

The chain joins TRBV7-2 to TRBJ1-1; tentatively, D is TRBD1 (5 bases). The CDR3 covers 15 residues. V dropped 2 bases and J dropped 4 bases, with 14 bases sitting between them. Per germline, CDR1 SGHTA and CDR2 FQGNSA. CDR3: CASSLTGGSSTEAFF. In DNA form, the CDR3 reads TGTGCCAGCAGCTTAACTGGGGGGTCCTCCACTGAAGCTTTCTTT.

V gene TRBV29-1 combines with J gene TRBJ1-4; a possible D gene is TRBD1 (5 bases). Germline CDR1 and CDR2: SQVTM and ANQGSEA. This CDR3 is built from 14 residues. CDR3 nucleotides: TGCAGTTGTACCTATGGGGGAGGGGATGAAAAACTGTTTTTT. It encodes CSCTYGGGDEKLFF.

This chain uses TRBV18 with TRBJ1-2; D gene uncertain. V was pared by 9 bases and J by 0 bases, with 5 bases between. Germline V lookup: CDR1 KGHSH, CDR2 LQKENI. CDR3 size: 11 residues. The CDR3: CASITNYGYTF. CDR3 nucleotide sequence: TGTGCCAGTATAACTAACTATGGCTACACCTTC.

V is TRBV6-2 or TRBV6-3 and J is TRBJ2-7; 9 bases map to TRBD1. The CDR3 extends over 15 amino acids. Trimming at V came to 5 bases and at J to 3 bases, leaving 8 bases not matched to a gene. The germline V gene has CDR1 MNHEY and CDR2 SVGEGT. The CDR3 spells CASSGDRAIFYEQYF. The CDR3 nucleotides read TGTGCCAGCAGTGGGGACAGGGCGATTTTCTACGAGCAGTACTTC.

The chain is built from TRBV18 and TRBJ1-2; 9 nucleotides align to TRBD1. The CDR3 length is 15 residues. Germline assignment: CDR1 KGHSH and CDR2 LQKENI. Trimming removed 3 bases from V and 5 bases from J; junction bases left unmatched: 7. CDR3 loop: CASSPPDRGSYGYTF. The DNA of the CDR3 is TGTGCCAGCTCACCTCCAGACAGGGGGAGTTATGGCTACACCTTC.

The V call is TRBV9, the J call TRBJ2-7; unclear D gene. V was pared by 1 base and J by 6 bases, with 14 bases between. Germline V gene lookup returns CDR1 SGDLS and CDR2 YYNGEE. The CDR3 runs to 14 residues. The CDR3 reads CASSVFPTFGEQYF. For the CDR3, the DNA is TGTGCCAGCAGCGTATTCCCCACATTTGGCGAGCAGTACTTC.

CDR3 bases: TGTGCCAGCAGCCCGGACGGACAGAGCAATCAGCCCCAGCATTTT. Protein product: CASSPDGQSNQPQHF. The V gene is TRBV5-4, the J gene TRBJ1-5, with D tentatively TRBD1 (6 bases). Trimming cost V 4 bases and J 1 base, with 12 bases left between them. Germline V CDR1 and CDR2: SGHNT, YYREEE (reference sequence). The CDR3 extends over 15 amino acids.

In its sample, this clone was seen once. J is TRBJ2-7 and V is TRBV11-2, with D perhaps matching TRBD1 (6 bases). The germline gives CDR1 SGHAT, CDR2 FQNNGV. V lost 1 base, J lost 2 bases, and 12 bases lay in between. CDR3 size: 15 residues. CDR3 sequence (DNA): TGTGCCAGCAGCTTAGCCTCGGGGACAACCTACGAGCAGTACTTC. Translated: CASSLASGTTYEQYF.

The V call is TRBV5-6, the J call TRBJ2-3, with a possible D match to TRBD2 (6 bases). The ends were cut back, 4 bases at V and 2 bases at J, with 14 bases in the middle. CDR1 is SGHDT, CDR2 YYEEEE, per germline. The CDR3 has 15 amino acids. DNA of the CDR3: TGTGCCAGCAGCCCAGATCGGGGGATCACAGATACGCAGTATTTT. Translating it yields CASSPDRGITDTQYF.

This clone has a single count. The J gene is TRBJ2-7, the V gene TRBV3-1 (or the pseudogene TRBV3-2), with 9 bases aligning to TRBD1. There are 15 residues in the CDR3. With V trimmed by 1 base and J by 7 bases, 8 bases remained unmatched. Germline loops: CDR1 LGHDT, CDR2 YNNKEL (reference sequence). CDR3 nucleotide sequence: TGTGCCAGCAGCCAAGGACCGGGACAGGGATGGGAGCAGTACTTC. Translating gives CASSQGPGQGWEQYF.

V gene TRBV19 combines with J gene TRBJ2-3; D not certain. The V gene's germline CDR1 is LNHDA and CDR2 SQIVND (reference sequence). The CDR3 sequence is 15 residues long. V was clipped by 1 base and J by 3 bases, with 11 bases between them. The CDR3 is CASSIAPGWTDTQYF. The CDR3 DNA sequence: TGTGCCAGTAGTATAGCCCCCGGGTGGACAGATACGCAGTATTTT.

This clone was seen only once. This chain joins TRBV4-1 and TRBJ1-5; 10 positions match TRBD1. The germline V gene has CDR1 MGHRA and CDR2 YSYEKL. This CDR3 has 16 residues. Trimming cost V 3 bases and J 5 bases; bases outside gene matches: 7. CDR3 nucleotide sequence: TGCGCCAGCAGCCATAACGACAGGGGGCGAGATCAGCCCCAGCATTTT. Amino acids: CASSHNDRGRDQPQHF.